This note documents a single TCR beta chain sequence. The assay was immunoSEQ multiplex PCR, and TCRdb's table has in-frame clones only and misses some. The sample lists approximately 100,000 clones; around 84% were seen once. From germline, CDR1 is SNHLY and CDR2 FYNNEI. The CDR3 loop spans 13 amino acids. After removal of 8 bases from V and 2 bases from J, the junction contained 2 bases not matched to a gene. The sample comes from a study of blood T cell repertoires in COVID-19. The sequence came from a human donor in a cohort sampled during active COVID-19. Specimen: peripheral blood. The chain has TRBV2 and TRBJ2-5; 10 bases fit TRBD2. The CDR3 nucleotides are TGTGCCAGCCTAGCGGGGGAACAAGAGACCCAGTACTTC. This encodes CASLAGEQETQYF. The full variable domain, in which reference TRBV2 and TRBJ2-5 provide the parts outside the CDR3, is EPEVTQTPSHQVTQMGQEVILRCVPISNHLYFYWYRQILGQKVEFLVSFYNNEISEKSEIFDDQFSVERPDGSNFTLKIRSTKLEDSAMYFCASLAGEQETQYFGPGTRLLVL.